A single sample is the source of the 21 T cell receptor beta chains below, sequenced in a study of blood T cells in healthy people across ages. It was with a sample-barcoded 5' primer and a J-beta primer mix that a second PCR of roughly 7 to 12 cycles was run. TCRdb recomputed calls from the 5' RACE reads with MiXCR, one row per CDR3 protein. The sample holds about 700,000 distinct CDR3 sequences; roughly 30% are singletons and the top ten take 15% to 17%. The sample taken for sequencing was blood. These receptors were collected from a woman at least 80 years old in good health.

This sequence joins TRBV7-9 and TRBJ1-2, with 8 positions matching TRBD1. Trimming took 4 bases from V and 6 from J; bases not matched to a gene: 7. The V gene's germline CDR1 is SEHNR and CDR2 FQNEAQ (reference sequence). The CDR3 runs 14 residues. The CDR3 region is CASSSSAQGDGYTF. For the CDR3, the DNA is TGTGCCAGCAGCTCCTCGGCACAGGGGGATGGCTACACCTTC.

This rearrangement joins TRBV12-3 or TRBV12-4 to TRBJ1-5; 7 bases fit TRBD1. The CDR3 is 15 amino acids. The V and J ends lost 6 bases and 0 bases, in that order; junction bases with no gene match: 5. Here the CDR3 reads CASSTSGGSNQPQHF. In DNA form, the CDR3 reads TGTGCCAGCAGCACGTCAGGGGGTAGCAATCAGCCCCAGCATTTT.

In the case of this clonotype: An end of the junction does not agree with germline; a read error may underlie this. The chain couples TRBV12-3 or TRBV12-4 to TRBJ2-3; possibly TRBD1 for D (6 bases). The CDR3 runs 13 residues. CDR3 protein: CASGRLRTDTQYF. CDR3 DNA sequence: TGTGCCAGCGGACGGTTAAGGACAGACACGCAGTATTTT.

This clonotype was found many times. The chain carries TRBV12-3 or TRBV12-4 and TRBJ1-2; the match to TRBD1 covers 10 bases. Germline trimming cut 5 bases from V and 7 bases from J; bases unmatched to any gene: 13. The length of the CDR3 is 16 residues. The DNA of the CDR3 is TGTGCCAGCAGTCCTCAGACAGGGGGCAATTTTGGTGGCTACACCTTC. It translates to CASSPQTGGNFGGYTF.

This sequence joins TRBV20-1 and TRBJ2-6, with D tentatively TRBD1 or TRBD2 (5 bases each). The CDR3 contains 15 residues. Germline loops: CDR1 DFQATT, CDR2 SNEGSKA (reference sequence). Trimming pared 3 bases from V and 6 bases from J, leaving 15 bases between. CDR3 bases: TGCAGTGCTAGTAACCGAGGGGCTGAGGCCAACGTCCTGACTTTC. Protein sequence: CSASNRGAEANVLTF.

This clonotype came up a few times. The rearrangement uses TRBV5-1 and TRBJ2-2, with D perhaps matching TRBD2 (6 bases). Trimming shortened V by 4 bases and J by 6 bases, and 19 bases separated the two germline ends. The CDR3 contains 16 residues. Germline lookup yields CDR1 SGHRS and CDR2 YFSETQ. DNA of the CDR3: TGCGCCAGCAGCCCAGTGCGACTAGGGGCCGCCGGGGAGCTGTTTTTT. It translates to CASSPVRLGAAGELFF.

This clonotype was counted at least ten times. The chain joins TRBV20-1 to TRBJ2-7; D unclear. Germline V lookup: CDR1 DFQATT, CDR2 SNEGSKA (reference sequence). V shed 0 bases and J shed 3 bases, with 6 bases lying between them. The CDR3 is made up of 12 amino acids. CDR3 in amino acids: CSARDQLYEQYF. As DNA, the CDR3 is TGCAGTGCTAGAGATCAACTCTACGAGCAGTACTTC.

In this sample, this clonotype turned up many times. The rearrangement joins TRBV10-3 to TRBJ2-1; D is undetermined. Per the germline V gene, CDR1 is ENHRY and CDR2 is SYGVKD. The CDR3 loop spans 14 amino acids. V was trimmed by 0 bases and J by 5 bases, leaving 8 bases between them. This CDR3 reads CAISESGSNNEQFF. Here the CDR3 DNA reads TGTGCCATCAGTGAGTCGGGCAGCAACAATGAGCAGTTCTTC.

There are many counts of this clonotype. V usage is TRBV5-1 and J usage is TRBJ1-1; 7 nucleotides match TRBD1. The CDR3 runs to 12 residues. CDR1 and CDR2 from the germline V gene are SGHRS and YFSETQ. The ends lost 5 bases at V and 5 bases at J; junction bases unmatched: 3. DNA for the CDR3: TGCGCCAGCAGAAGGGACAGTACTGAAGCTTTCTTT. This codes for CASRRDSTEAFF. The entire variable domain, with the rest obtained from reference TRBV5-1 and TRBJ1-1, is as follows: KAGVTQTPRYLIKTRGQQVTLSCSPISGHRSVSWYQQTPGQGLQFLFEYFSETQRNKGNFPGRFSGRQFSNSRSEMNVSTLELGDSALYLCASRRDSTEAFFGQGTRLTVV.

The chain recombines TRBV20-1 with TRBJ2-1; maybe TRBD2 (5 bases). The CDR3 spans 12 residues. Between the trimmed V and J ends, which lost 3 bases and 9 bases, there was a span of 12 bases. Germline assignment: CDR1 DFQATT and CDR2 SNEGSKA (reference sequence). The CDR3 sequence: CSASARAREQFF. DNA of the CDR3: TGCAGTGCTAGCGCGCGGGCGCGTGAGCAGTTCTTC.

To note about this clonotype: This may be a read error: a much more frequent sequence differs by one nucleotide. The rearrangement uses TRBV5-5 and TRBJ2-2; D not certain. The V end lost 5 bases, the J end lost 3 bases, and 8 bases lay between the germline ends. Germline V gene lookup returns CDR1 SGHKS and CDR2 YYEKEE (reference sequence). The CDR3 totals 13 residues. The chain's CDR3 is CASRFMDTGELFF. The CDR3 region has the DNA TGTGCCAGCAGGTTTATGGACACCGGGGAGCTGTTTTTT. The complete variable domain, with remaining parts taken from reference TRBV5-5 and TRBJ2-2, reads DAGVTQSPTHLIKTRGQQVTLRCSPISGHKSVSWYQQVLGQGPQFIFQYYEKEERGRGNFPDRFSARQFPNYSSELNVNALLLGDSALYLCASRFMDTGELFFGEGSRLTVL.

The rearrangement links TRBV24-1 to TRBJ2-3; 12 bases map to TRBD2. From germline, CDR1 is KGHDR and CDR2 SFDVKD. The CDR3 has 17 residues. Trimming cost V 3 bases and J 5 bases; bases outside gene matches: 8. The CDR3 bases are TGTGCCACCAGTGATGCTAGCGGGGGGGCCGGGGGAGATACGCAGTATTTT. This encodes CATSDASGGAGGDTQYF.

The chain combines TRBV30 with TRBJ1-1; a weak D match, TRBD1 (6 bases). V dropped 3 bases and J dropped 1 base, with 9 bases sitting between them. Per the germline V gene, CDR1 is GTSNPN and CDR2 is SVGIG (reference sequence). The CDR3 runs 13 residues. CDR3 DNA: TGTGCCTGGAGAGGGGGAGGGAACACTGAAGCTTTCTTT. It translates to CAWRGGGNTEAFF.

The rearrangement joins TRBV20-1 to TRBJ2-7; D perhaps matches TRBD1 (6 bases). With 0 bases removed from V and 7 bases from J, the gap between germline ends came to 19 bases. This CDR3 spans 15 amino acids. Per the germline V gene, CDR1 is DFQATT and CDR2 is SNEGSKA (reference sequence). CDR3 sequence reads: CSARDLAGVYYEQYF. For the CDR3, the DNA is TGCAGTGCTAGAGATCTAGCAGGGGTCTACTATGAGCAGTACTTC.

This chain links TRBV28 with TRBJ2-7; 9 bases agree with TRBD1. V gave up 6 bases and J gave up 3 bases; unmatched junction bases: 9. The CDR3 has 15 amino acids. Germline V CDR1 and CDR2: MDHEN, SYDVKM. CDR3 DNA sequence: TGTGCCAGCAGCCTATCGGGACAGGGAAACTACGAGCAGTACTTC. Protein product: CASSLSGQGNYEQYF.

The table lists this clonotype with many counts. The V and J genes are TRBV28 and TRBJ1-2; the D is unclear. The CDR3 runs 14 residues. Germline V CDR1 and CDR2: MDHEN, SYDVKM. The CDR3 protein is CAIPNGGRNYGYTF. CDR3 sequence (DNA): TGTGCAATACCCAACGGAGGGCGAAACTATGGCTACACCTTC.

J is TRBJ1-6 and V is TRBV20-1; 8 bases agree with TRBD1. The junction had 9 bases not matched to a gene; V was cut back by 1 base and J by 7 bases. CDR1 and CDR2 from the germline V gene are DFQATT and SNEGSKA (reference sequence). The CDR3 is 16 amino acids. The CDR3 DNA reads TGCAGTGCTAGAGGCGGAGGGACAGGAAAAAATTCACCCCTCCACTTT. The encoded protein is CSARGGGTGKNSPLHF.

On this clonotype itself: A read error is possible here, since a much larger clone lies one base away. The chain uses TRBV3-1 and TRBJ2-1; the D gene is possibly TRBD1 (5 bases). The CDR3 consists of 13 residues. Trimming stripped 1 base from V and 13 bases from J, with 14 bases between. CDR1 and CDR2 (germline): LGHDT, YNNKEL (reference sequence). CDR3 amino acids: CASSQVKTAQQFF. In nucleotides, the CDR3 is TGTGCCAGCAGCCAAGTTAAGACAGCTCAACAGTTCTTC.

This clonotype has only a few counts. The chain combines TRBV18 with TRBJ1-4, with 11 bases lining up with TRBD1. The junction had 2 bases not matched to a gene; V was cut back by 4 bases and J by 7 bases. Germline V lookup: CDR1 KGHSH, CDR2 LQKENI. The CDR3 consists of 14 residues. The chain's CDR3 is CASSRGTGGEKLFF. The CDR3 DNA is TGTGCCAGCTCACGCGGGACAGGGGGTGAAAAACTGTTTTTT.

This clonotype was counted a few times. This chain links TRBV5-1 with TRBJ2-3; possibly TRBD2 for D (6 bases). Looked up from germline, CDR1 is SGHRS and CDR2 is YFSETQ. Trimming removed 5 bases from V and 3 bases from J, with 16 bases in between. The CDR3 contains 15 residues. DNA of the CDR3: TGCGCCAGCAGGTCCTCGGGGGTCGGTACAGATACGCAGTATTTT. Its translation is CASRSSGVGTDTQYF. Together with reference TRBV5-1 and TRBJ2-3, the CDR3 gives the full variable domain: KAGVTQTPRYLIKTRGQQVTLSCSPISGHRSVSWYQQTPGQGLQFLFEYFSETQRNKGNFPGRFSGRQFSNSRSEMNVSTLELGDSALYLCASRSSGVGTDTQYFGPGTRLTVL.

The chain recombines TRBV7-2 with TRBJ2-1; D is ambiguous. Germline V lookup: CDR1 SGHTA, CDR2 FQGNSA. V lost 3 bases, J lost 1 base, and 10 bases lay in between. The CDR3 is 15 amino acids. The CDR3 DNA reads TGTGCCAGCAGCTTTCAAACTGCTTCCTACAATGAGCAGTTCTTC. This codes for CASSFQTASYNEQFF.